The subject of this entry is one T cell receptor beta chain. Its antigen is unidentified. The V end was cut by 6 bases, the J end by 0 bases, with 12 bases between. The CDR3 extends over 13 amino acids. The germline V gene encodes CDR1 SQVTM and CDR2 ANQGSEA. This entry belongs to a study of CD8+ T cells in alopecia areata. Study-level points and caveats: Normal scalp had lower clonality than lesional scalp, with alopecia totalis/universalis lesions showing this most strongly.

Extraction and reverse transcription of RNA yielded cDNA as the sequencing template. The method was immunoSEQ multiplex PCR; TCRdb's version includes in-frame clones alone and lacks a portion of them. Here the sample spans 150,000 to 200,000 clones, 51% being singletons. Treatment given: oral pan-JAK inhibitor, 5-10 mg twice daily. The sample here was CD8+ T cells sorted from blood, taken between weeks 51 and 54, from a patient treated with tofacitinib. The sequence was collected from a human donor with alopecia areata. The rearrangement links TRBV29-1 to TRBJ2-7; the D gene is possibly TRBD1 (6 bases). CDR3 sequence reads: CSVRDTGSYEQYF. CDR3 DNA: TGCAGCGTGAGGGACACAGGCTCCTACGAGCAGTACTTC.